These 21 T cell receptor beta chains were all obtained from the same sample, sequenced in a study of T cells in localized non-small cell lung cancer. Assay: immunoSEQ multiplex PCR; the TCRdb copy retains only in-frame clones and omits some. The sample has about 26,000 clones, 81% seen once. Sequencing was performed on peripheral blood, taken before any cancer treatment. Every receptor here comes from a man aged 35-69 years with stage III squamous cell lung carcinoma.

In its sample, this clone was seen a few times. The chain links TRBV6-5 to TRBJ1-2, with D unclear. CDR1 and CDR2 (germline): MNHEY, SVGAGI. V was trimmed by 2 bases and J by 4 bases, leaving 8 bases between them. This CDR3 comprises 13 residues. The CDR3 loop is CASSYGEGYGYTF. As DNA, the CDR3 is TGTGCCAGCAGTTACGGGGAAGGCTATGGCTACACCTTC.

The chain uses TRBV7-9 and TRBJ2-4; the match to TRBD1 covers 9 bases. Germline V gene sequence: CDR1 SEHNR, CDR2 FQNEAQ (reference sequence). V lost 5 bases and J lost 9; bases outside the gene matches: 8. The CDR3 contains 14 residues. The CDR3 DNA follows: TGTGCCAGCAGCCCTCAGACAGGGGGGCTCATTCAGTACTTC. Encoded protein: CASSPQTGGLIQYF.

The rearrangement uses TRBV7-9 and TRBJ1-2; tentative D call: TRBD1 (5 bases). Trimming took off 4 bases at V and 8 bases at J, with 14 bases between the two ends. Germline CDR1 and CDR2: SEHNR and FQNEAQ (reference sequence). The CDR3 has 13 residues. The CDR3 sequence is CASSSGWAGGYTF. The CDR3, as DNA: TGTGCCAGCAGCTCAGGGTGGGCCGGCGGCTACACCTTC.

The genes are TRBV7-7 and TRBJ2-3, with 7 bases identical to TRBD1. CDR1 is SSHAT and CDR2 is FNYEAQ in the germline V gene (reference sequence). With 2 bases clipped from V and 4 bases from J, the junction kept 3 bases outside the gene matches. The CDR3 covers 14 residues. DNA of the CDR3: TGTGCCAGCAGCTTAAGGGGGCAGGCAGATACGCAGTATTTT. Residues: CASSLRGQADTQYF.

The rearrangement links TRBV14 to TRBJ2-2; D not certain. Trimming removed 5 bases from V and 3 bases from J, with 16 bases in between. Per germline, CDR1 SGHDN and CDR2 FVKESK. The CDR3 is 16 amino acids. The chain's CDR3 is CASSKRARDHTGELFF. In DNA form, the CDR3 reads TGTGCCAGCAGCAAAAGGGCGAGAGACCACACCGGGGAGCTGTTTTTT.

V usage is TRBV5-6 and J usage is TRBJ2-2; D is unclear. From germline, CDR1 is SGHDT and CDR2 YYEEEE. The CDR3 runs 13 residues. Trimming stripped 3 bases from V and 3 bases from J, with 6 bases between. Here the CDR3 reads CASSSDYTGELFF. The DNA for the CDR3 is TGTGCCAGCAGCTCCGATTACACCGGGGAGCTGTTTTTT.

This chain connects TRBV28 to TRBJ2-7, with D perhaps assigned TRBD1 or TRBD2 (6 bases each). This CDR3 has 18 residues. The ends were cut back, 2 bases at V and 1 base at J, with 21 bases in the middle. Germline V CDR1 and CDR2: MDHEN, SYDVKM. The chain's CDR3 is CASSLGVWDTGVSYEQYV. As DNA, the CDR3 is TGTGCCAGCAGTTTAGGGGTTTGGGACACGGGGGTATCCTACGAGCAGTACGTC.

This chain connects TRBV7-8 to TRBJ1-2; TRBD1 is a possible D gene (6 bases). The ends were cut back, 4 bases at V and 6 bases at J, with 12 bases in the middle. The CDR3 is 13 residues long. Germline V CDR1 and CDR2: SGHVS, FQNEAQ. The CDR3 spells CASSSARGHGYTF. CDR3 nucleotide sequence: TGTGCCAGCAGCTCAGCCAGGGGCCATGGCTACACCTTC. Full variable domain (missing parts from reference TRBV7-8 and TRBJ1-2): GAGVSQSPRYKVAKRGQDVALRCDPISGHVSLFWYQQALGQGPEFLTYFQNEAQLDKSGLPSDRFFAERPEGSVSTLKIQRTQQEDSAVYLCASSSARGHGYTFGSGTRLTVV.

The CDR3 protein is CASSWGGYEQFF. Written as DNA, the CDR3 is TGTGCCAGCAGCTGGGGGGGCTATGAGCAGTTCTTC. The V call is TRBV7-9, the J call TRBJ2-1; D is perhaps TRBD2 (7 bases). CDR1 and CDR2 from the germline V gene are SEHNR and FQNEAQ (reference sequence). Trimming took off 4 bases at V and 8 bases at J, with 9 bases between the two ends. CDR3 length: 12 amino acids.

The V call is TRBV30, the J call TRBJ1-2; the D gene is possibly TRBD1 (5 bases). The germline V gene encodes CDR1 GTSNPN and CDR2 SVGIG (reference sequence). With 2 bases removed from V and 12 bases from J, the gap between germline ends came to 10 bases. The CDR3 loop spans 10 amino acids. Here the CDR3 DNA reads TGTGCCTGGAGTCGGGGGGGAGACACCTTC. As protein: CAWSRGGDTF. The full variable domain, completed using reference TRBV30 and TRBJ1-2, is SQTIHQWPATLVQPVGSPLSLECTVEGTSNPNLYWYRQAAGRGLQLLFYSVGIGQISSEVPQNLSASRPQDRQFILSSKKLLLSDSGFYLCAWSRGGDTFGSGTRLTVV.

The genes are TRBV5-1 and TRBJ1-6; D gene uncertain. The V gene's germline CDR1 is SGHRS and CDR2 YFSETQ. The CDR3 has 11 amino acids. The V gene lost 0 bases and the J gene lost 16 bases, with 8 bases spanning the gap. The CDR3 here is CASSLDSELHF. The DNA of the CDR3 is TGCGCCAGCAGCTTGGACAGCGAACTCCACTTT.

This clone was observed once. Other DNA variants within this sample encode the same CDR3. V gene TRBV6-6 combines with J gene TRBJ1-5; D gene ambiguous. V was pared by 0 bases and J by 7 bases, with 4 bases between. The CDR3 is 12 amino acids. Germline CDR1 MNHNY, CDR2 SVGAGI (reference sequence). The CDR3 loop is CASSYSDQPQHF. The CDR3 DNA follows: TGTGCCAGCAGTTACTCAGACCAGCCCCAGCATTTT.

The rearrangement joins TRBV4-1 to TRBJ2-1; D unresolved. Deletions cut 1 base from V and 8 bases from J, with 3 bases between. This CDR3 spans 11 amino acids. CDR1 and CDR2 (germline): MGHRA, YSYEKL. The CDR3 DNA reads TGCGCCAGCAGCCAAGCATATGAGCAGTTCTTC. It is translated as CASSQAYEQFF.

CDR3 DNA: TGTGCCAGCAGCGTAGCCGGGACAGATAGCAATCAGCCCCAGCATTTT. As protein: CASSVAGTDSNQPQHF. The V call is TRBV5-8, the J call TRBJ1-5; TRBD1 matches 7 bases. The V gene's germline CDR1 is SGHTS and CDR2 YDEGEE. The CDR3 sequence is 16 residues long. Unmatched junction bases numbered 7, after V lost 4 bases and J lost 0 bases.

The V and J genes are TRBV6-1 and TRBJ1-2; 11 bases fit TRBD1. The CDR3 sequence is 13 residues long. V shed 3 bases and J 7 bases; nucleotides not matched to a gene: 1. Germline CDR1 and CDR2: MNHNS and SASEGT. CDR3 sequence: CASSDGTGGGYTF. The CDR3 region has the DNA TGTGCCAGCAGTGATGGGACAGGGGGTGGCTACACCTTC.

CDR3 DNA: TGTGCCAGCAGCCAGGCCTTTATTTACGAGCAGTACTTC. Translation gives CASSQAFIYEQYF. The chain joins TRBV14 to TRBJ2-7; the D is unclear. This CDR3 contains 13 residues. The germline V gene encodes CDR1 SGHDN and CDR2 FVKESK. Trimming removed 3 bases at V and 4 bases at J, with 10 bases between.

This sequence joins TRBV7-9 and TRBJ2-7; possible D gene TRBD2, 7 bases. Trimming removed 7 bases from V and 7 bases from J, with 17 bases in between. The CDR3 sequence is 13 residues long. CDR1 SEHNR and CDR2 FQNEAQ come from the germline V gene (reference sequence). CDR3 DNA: TGTGCCAGCACCAAAAGGGGGGGCCAAGAGCAGTACTTC. Protein: CASTKRGGQEQYF.

This clone occurred a few times. The V and J genes are TRBV7-9 and TRBJ2-1; 7 bases are shared with TRBD1. CDR1 and CDR2 (germline): SEHNR, FQNEAQ (reference sequence). The CDR3 runs 16 residues. Trimming cost V 0 bases and J 0 bases; bases outside gene matches: 2. Written as DNA, the CDR3 is TGTGCCAGCAGCTTAGCGGGACAGATCTCCTACAATGAGCAGTTCTTC. Its protein product is CASSLAGQISYNEQFF.

The table lists this clone with a count of one. The chain employs TRBV30 and TRBJ2-5; D not resolved. V lost 0 bases, J lost 5 bases, and 13 bases lay in between. The CDR3 length is 14 residues. Per germline, CDR1 GTSNPN and CDR2 SVGIG (reference sequence). The CDR3 DNA reads TGTGCCTGGAGTGTACTGAACGAAGGGGAGACCCAGTACTTC. Translated: CAWSVLNEGETQYF.

This chain joins TRBV7-9 and TRBJ1-2; possible D gene TRBD1, 6 bases. V lost 5 bases and J lost 8, with 15 bases in between. In germline, CDR1 is SEHNR, CDR2 FQNEAQ (reference sequence). This CDR3 has 13 residues. CDR3 sequence reads: CASSPQGVGGYTF. As DNA, the CDR3 is TGTGCCAGCAGCCCACAGGGAGTCGGAGGCTACACCTTC.

V is TRBV27 and J is TRBJ2-3; 8 bases fit TRBD1. The V segment lost 5 bases and the J segment 2 bases; nucleotides outside the gene matches: 9. There are 16 residues in the CDR3. The germline CDR1 and CDR2 sequences are MNHEY and SMNVEV (reference sequence). CDR3 sequence (DNA): TGTGCCAGCAGTCTCAGGGGGCGCATCACCACAGATACGCAGTATTTT. It encodes CASSLRGRITTDTQYF.